A selection of T cell receptor beta chains follows, all from one sample in a study of cytomegalovirus exposure and HLA in healthy donors. Some clones are missing from TCRdb's copy, which holds only in-frame ones; the method was immunoSEQ multiplex PCR. The sample includes about 120,000 clones, approximately 80% of them seen just once. Sequencing input: PBMCs. These receptors were taken from a middle-aged man in good health and CMV-seropositive. Both conserved end residues are part of each CDR3. The D gene is left open where the match is weak. The size field is filled for only some rows; it gives once, few, many or a size class.

J | size | V | D | DNA | CDR3
TRBJ2-1 | few | TRBV11-3 | TRBD2 | TGTGCCAGCAGCGGGCTAGCGGGGGGGTACAATGAGCAGTTCTTC | CASSGLAGGYNEQFF
TRBJ1-2 | - | TRBV7-8 | TRBD1 | TGTGCCAGCAGGTTGGCCGGGACAGGGCCCCCCTCCGGGGACTATGGCTACACCTTC | CASRLAGTGPPSGDYGYTF
TRBJ2-1 | few | TRBV19 | TRBD2 | TGTGCCAGCCGCTGGCGGGGGGTACACAATGAGCAGTTCTTC | CASRWRGVHNEQFF
TRBJ2-5 | - | TRBV5-6 | TRBD2 | TGTGCCAGCAGCTGGGACCTAAGTCTAGCGGGGGGTGAAGAGACCCAGTACTTC | CASSWDLSLAGGEETQYF
TRBJ2-2 | - | TRBV15 | TRBD2 | TGTGCCACCAGCAGAGAGAGAGCGGGGGGGCCTTCCGGGGAGCTGTTTTTT | CATSRERAGGPSGELFF
TRBJ1-2 | - | TRBV5-8 | TRBD1 | TGTGCCAGCAGCTTGCGTGGGGCACAGGGGCATTTTAGCTATGGCTACACCTTC | CASSLRGAQGHFSYGYTF
TRBJ1-2 | - | TRBV4-1 | TRBD1 | TGCGCCAGCAGCCAAACAGGGGACAGGAGAGGCTACACCTTC | CASSQTGDRRGYTF
TRBJ1-6 | - | TRBV27 | TRBD1 | TGTGCCAGCACTGCGTACAGGGGAGGTAATTCACCCCTCCACTTT | CASTAYRGGNSPLHF
TRBJ2-7 | - | TRBV28 | - | TGTGCCAGCAGGGCTACCGGAGGGTCCTACGAGCAGTACTTC | CASRATGGSYEQYF
TRBJ1-1 | - | TRBV7-2 | TRBD1 | TGTGCCAGCAGCCCCGACAGGGGGCTCGGTGAAGCTTTCTTT | CASSPDRGLGEAFF
TRBJ1-4 | - | TRBV7-9 | TRBD1 | TGTGCCAGCAGCCTCGGGACAGCAAATGAAAAACTGTTTTTT | CASSLGTANEKLFF
TRBJ2-7 | - | TRBV7-3 | - | TGTGCCAGCAGCTTAATGGCGGGACAGTCCTACGAGCAGTACTTC | CASSLMAGQSYEQYF
TRBJ1-2 | - | TRBV6-6 | TRBD1 | TGTGCCAGCAGCGAGAGCCGGGACAGGGGGCGCTACACCTTC | CASSESRDRGRYTF
TRBJ2-5 | few | TRBV12-5 | TRBD2 | TGTGCTACCTCCGGGGGAGGGGCCGAGACCCAGTACTTC | CATSGGGAETQYF
TRBJ1-5 | - | TRBV19 | TRBD1 | TGTGCCAGTAGGAGAGGACAGGGGGGTCCTAGCAATCAGCCCCAGCATTTT | CASRRGQGGPSNQPQHF
TRBJ2-7 | few | TRBV11-2 | TRBD1 | TGTGCCAGCAGCCCACCAACAGGGGGAGCAGCCTACGAGCAGTACTTC | CASSPPTGGAAYEQYF
TRBJ2-1 | - | TRBV4-3 | TRBD1 | TGCGCCAGCAGCCCTTACGACAGGGAATCCTACAATGAGCAGTTCTTC | CASSPYDRESYNEQFF
TRBJ2-7 | - | TRBV4-1 | - | TGCGCCAGCAGCCTAGGGTGGGGCGACAGGTGGGTAAACGAGCAGTACTTC | CASSLGWGDRWVNEQYF
TRBJ2-1 | once | TRBV4-1 | TRBD2 | TGCGCCAGCAGCCAAGAGGCCCTCCTAGCGGGGGGGCTCTACAATGAGCAGTTCTTC | CASSQEALLAGGLYNEQFF
TRBJ2-7 | - | TRBV7-2 | TRBD2 | TGTGCCAGCAGCTTGGGACTAGCGGGGGGCTACGAGCAGTACTTC | CASSLGLAGGYEQYF
TRBJ1-1 | - | TRBV7-9 | - | TGTGCCAGCAGCTTAACGGACGAGGGCACTGAAGCTTTCTTT | CASSLTDEGTEAFF
TRBJ2-7 | - | TRBV7-9 | TRBD1 | TGTGCCAGCAGCCGACAGGGGGCTATGAACGAGCAGTACTTC | CASSRQGAMNEQYF
TRBJ2-5 | - | TRBV5-1 | - | TGCGCCAGCAACACAGGACACCAAGAGACCCAGTACTTC | CASNTGHQETQYF
TRBJ2-1 | once | TRBV11-2 | - | TGTGCCACCCGCTCCAAGCGGGCGGGGAATGAGCAGTTCTTC | CATRSKRAGNEQFF
TRBJ1-1 | - | TRBV29-1 | - | TGCAGCGTCGAGGAGTCGCATACTGAAGCTTTCTTT | CSVEESHTEAFF
TRBJ1-2 | - | TRBV19 | - | TGTGCCAGTAGTTTCTACAGGGCTGGCTACACCTTC | CASSFYRAGYTF
TRBJ2-3 | - | TRBV6-5 | TRBD2 | TGTGCCAGCAGAAGAGCGGGGAGCACAGATACGCAGTATTTT | CASRRAGSTDTQYF
TRBJ2-3 | - | TRBV7-9 | TRBD1 | TGTTCCAGCAGCCTCGGGGGAGGGACAGGGACAGATACGCAGTATTTT | CSSSLGGGTGTDTQYF
TRBJ2-5 | - | TRBV5-4 | TRBD2 | TGTGCCAGCAGGACAACTAGCGGGGGGCTACAAGAGACCCAGTACTTC | CASRTTSGGLQETQYF
TRBJ2-5 | once | TRBV2 | TRBD2 | TGTGCCAGCAGCGTGACTAGCGGGGGGACAAATACTAAAGAGACCCAGTACTTC | CASSVTSGGTNTKETQYF
TRBJ1-5 | - | TRBV28 | - | TGTGCCACCAGACAGAGCAATCGGCCCCAGCATTTT | CATRQSNRPQHF
TRBJ1-2 | - | TRBV9 | TRBD1 | TGTGCCAGCAGTGAGAATACAGGGGGCCAAGGCTACACCTTC | CASSENTGGQGYTF
TRBJ2-1 | - | TRBV9 | - | TGTGCCAGCAGCGTAGGTCCAGGGGTTGGCTCCTACAATGAGCAGTTCTTC | CASSVGPGVGSYNEQFF
TRBJ2-3 | - | TRBV6-1 | TRBD2 | TGTGCCAGCAGGGTAGCGGGGGGGAACACAGATATGCAGTATTTT | CASRVAGGNTDMQYF
TRBJ1-3 | - | TRBV15 | - | TGTGCCACCAGCAGAGACAGGGTCTCTGGAAACACCATATATTTT | CATSRDRVSGNTIYF